A single sample is the source of the 20 T cell receptor beta chains below, sequenced in a study of shared clonotypes between healthy human individuals. Libraries were prepared by immunoSEQ multiplex PCR; TCRdb keeps only in-frame clonotypes and omits some of them. The sample consists of some 2,000,000 clones, nearly 97% of them appearing once. Sequences were obtained from naive CD4+ T cells sorted from blood. Regarding subset: CD45RA+ positively selected. These receptors originate from a man between 18 and 35 years old in good health.

This sequence joins TRBV5-1 and TRBJ2-7; no definite D call. Trimming stripped 0 bases from V and 5 bases from J, with 12 bases between. The CDR3 has 14 residues. Per germline, CDR1 SGHRS and CDR2 YFSETQ. CDR3 nucleotides: TGCGCCAGCAGCTTGGACCGATCTGGCGACGAGCAGTACTTC. Its protein product is CASSLDRSGDEQYF.

Regarding this clone: Other DNA sequences from this sample encode an identical CDR3 as well. The CDR3 sequence: CAWSGTSNQPQHF. The CDR3 DNA sequence: TGTGCCTGGAGTGGGACGAGCAATCAGCCCCAGCATTTT. The rearrangement joins TRBV30 to TRBJ1-5; unclear D gene. Germline V gene data show CDR1 as GTSNPN and CDR2 as SVGIG (reference sequence). The CDR3 runs to 13 residues. V was cut by 1 base and J by 1 base, with 5 bases left in between.

The chain links TRBV27 to TRBJ1-6; no reliable D call. This CDR3 spans 12 amino acids. Per germline, CDR1 MNHEY and CDR2 SMNVEV (reference sequence). Trimming removed 6 bases at V and 6 bases at J, with 6 bases between. The CDR3 here is CASRTTNSPLHF. The CDR3 DNA follows: TGTGCCAGCAGAACGACTAATTCACCCCTCCACTTT.

The rearrangement uses TRBV6-5 and TRBJ2-5; a weak D match, TRBD1 (6 bases). This CDR3 contains 16 residues. CDR1 is MNHEY and CDR2 is SVGAGI in the germline V gene. Trimming stripped 0 bases from V and 1 base from J, with 12 bases between. For the CDR3, the DNA is TGTGCCAGCAGTTACTCGTGGGTGGACAGCCAAGAGACCCAGTACTTC. The encoded protein is CASSYSWVDSQETQYF.

The J gene is TRBJ1-1, the V gene TRBV5-5; unclear D gene. The V end was cut by 0 bases, the J end by 1 base, with 7 bases between. Germline-derived CDR1 and CDR2 are SGHKS and YYEKEE (reference sequence). CDR3 length: 14 amino acids. The CDR3: CASSLAKGNTEAFF. The CDR3 coding sequence is TGTGCCAGCAGCTTGGCCAAGGGGAACACTGAAGCTTTCTTT.

The rearrangement joins TRBV10-3 to TRBJ2-7, with TRBD2 identical over 8 bases. V lost 3 bases, J lost 6 bases, and 7 bases stayed unmatched. The CDR3 has 14 residues. Germline V CDR1 and CDR2: ENHRY, SYGVKD. CDR3 DNA: TGTGCCATCAGTGAAGCGGGAGTCTCTGGCGAGCAGTACTTC. It specifies CAISEAGVSGEQYF.

Regarding this clone: At the DNA level, this CDR3 is encoded by other sequences in the same sample as well. V gene TRBV10-3 combines with J gene TRBJ1-1, with D uncertain. The CDR3 consists of 14 residues. Trimming shortened V by 0 bases and J by 1 base, and 6 bases separated the two germline ends. Germline V gives CDR1 ENHRY, CDR2 SYGVKD. This chain's CDR3 is CAISESGQNTEAFF. DNA for the CDR3: TGTGCCATCAGTGAGTCAGGTCAGAACACTGAAGCTTTCTTT.

V usage is TRBV28 and J usage is TRBJ1-2; D call uncertain. Per germline, CDR1 MDHEN and CDR2 SYDVKM. V was trimmed by 3 bases and J by 2 bases, leaving 7 bases between them. This CDR3 comprises 13 residues. In nucleotides, the CDR3 is TGTGCCAGCAGTTTCTTGGGGAACTATGGCTACACCTTC. Translated: CASSFLGNYGYTF.

Only one count was recorded for this clone. The chain employs TRBV7-2 and TRBJ2-7, with 8 bases that match TRBD2. The V gene end was trimmed by 11 bases and the J gene end by 3 bases; junction bases not matched to a gene: 6. This CDR3 contains 12 residues. The germline CDR1 and CDR2 sequences are SGHTA and FQGNSA. CDR3 residues: CASAGGSYEQYF. The CDR3 DNA reads as TGTGCCTCGGCGGGAGGCAGCTACGAGCAGTACTTC. Full variable domain (outside the CDR3, taken from reference TRBV7-2 and TRBJ2-7): GAGVSQSPSNKVTEKGKDVELRCDPISGHTALYWYRQSLGQGLEFLIYFQGNSAPDKSGLPSDRFSAERTGGSVSTLTIQRTQQEDSAVYLCASAGGSYEQYFGPGTRLTVT.

The gene calls are TRBV6-1 and TRBJ2-7, with TRBD1 matching over 8 bases. The CDR3 has 15 amino acids. Germline V gives CDR1 MNHNS, CDR2 SASEGT. V gave up 4 bases and J gave up 1 base; unmatched junction bases: 6. CDR3 sequence (DNA): TGTGCCAGCAGTGGGGTCAGGACAGGGTCCTACGAGCAGTACTTC. As protein: CASSGVRTGSYEQYF.

The chain combines TRBV7-9 with TRBJ2-4; D is unresolved. The CDR3 has 13 residues. Germline V gives CDR1 SEHNR, CDR2 FQNEAQ (reference sequence). V was shortened by 3 bases and J by 15 bases, with 18 bases between the two germline ends. The CDR3 sequence: CASSFNSGILTYF. CDR3 sequence (DNA): TGTGCCAGCAGCTTCAATTCTGGGATCCTCACGTACTTC.

This chain joins TRBV2 and TRBJ2-7, with a tentative D call TRBD1 (5 bases). There are 13 residues in the CDR3. Trimming stripped 7 bases from V and 0 bases from J, with 10 bases between. Per germline, CDR1 SNHLY and CDR2 FYNNEI. This CDR3 is CASTYRSSYEQYF. The CDR3 DNA is TGTGCCAGCACCTACAGGAGCTCCTACGAGCAGTACTTC.

This sequence joins TRBV5-1 and TRBJ2-5; possibly TRBD2 for D (5 bases). Germline assignment: CDR1 SGHRS and CDR2 YFSETQ. The CDR3 is 15 amino acids. Deletions cut 7 bases from V and 5 bases from J, with 21 bases between. CDR3 sequence: CASDEGEGRVETQYF. Written as DNA, the CDR3 is TGCGCCAGCGATGAGGGAGAGGGTCGGGTGGAGACCCAGTACTTC.

This clone was recorded only once. The chain couples TRBV7-8 to TRBJ2-3, with D maybe TRBD2 (5 bases). The CDR3 runs to 14 residues. Germline V gene data show CDR1 as SGHVS and CDR2 as FQNEAQ. V lost 2 bases, J lost 2 bases, and 8 bases lay in between. Here the CDR3 DNA reads TGTGCCAGCAGCTTACGCGGGTCCACAGATACGCAGTATTTT. This gives the protein CASSLRGSTDTQYF.

V and J are TRBV5-6 and TRBJ2-7, with D possibly matching TRBD1 (6 bases). Germline CDR1 and CDR2: SGHDT and YYEEEE. Trimming took 2 bases from V and 4 from J, leaving 13 bases between them. This CDR3 region has 14 residues. Here the CDR3 reads CASSFTGKSYEQYF. The CDR3 bases are TGTGCCAGCAGCTTCACAGGGAAAAGTTACGAGCAGTACTTC.

Points on this clone: Additional DNA sequences in this sample encode the identical CDR3. CDR3 residues: CASSLDGATNEKLFF. As DNA, the CDR3 is TGTGCCAGCAGCTTGGACGGTGCAACTAATGAAAAACTGTTTTTT. V is TRBV7-9 and J is TRBJ1-4; D is unclear. CDR3 length: 15 residues. V gave up 3 bases and J gave up 0 bases, with 8 bases separating them. Germline CDR1 and CDR2: SEHNR and FQNEAQ (reference sequence). Full variable domain (remainder filled in from reference TRBV7-9 and TRBJ1-4): DTGVSQNPRHKITKRGQNVTFRCDPISEHNRLYWYRQTLGQGPEFLTYFQNEAQLEKSRLLSDRFSAERPKGSFSTLEIQRTEQGDSAMYLCASSLDGATNEKLFFGSGTQLSVL.

The genes are TRBV4-1 and TRBJ2-3; D assignment may be TRBD1 or TRBD2 (6 bases each). Trimming shortened V by 3 bases and J by 6 bases, and 16 bases separated the two germline ends. From germline, CDR1 is MGHRA and CDR2 YSYEKL. The CDR3 is 15 amino acids. The CDR3 nucleotides read TGCGCCAGCAGCCAGAGCTTAGGGGGGCCGGATACGCAGTATTTT. Protein product: CASSQSLGGPDTQYF.

This clone was observed a few times. J is TRBJ1-2 and V is TRBV7-6; D is ambiguous. V was pared by 1 base and J by 7 bases, with 22 bases between. CDR1 is SGHVS and CDR2 is FNYEAQ in the germline V gene. This CDR3 region has 17 residues. The DNA for the CDR3 is TGTGCCAGCAGCTTAGGGTCCGGGTCGGTGGTAACGGGTGGCTACACCTTC. Translating gives CASSLGSGSVVTGGYTF.

The V and J genes are TRBV6-1 and TRBJ2-7; the D is unclear. The germline gives CDR1 MNHNS, CDR2 SASEGT. The CDR3 is 14 amino acids. V shed 8 bases and J shed 5 bases, with 19 bases lying between them. CDR3 amino acids: CASLVDSASHEQYF. Here the CDR3 DNA reads TGTGCCAGCTTGGTAGACTCGGCGAGCCACGAGCAGTACTTC.

CDR3 in amino acids: CAWRSSLQAFF. The CDR3 region has the DNA TGTGCCTGGAGGTCCTCCCTTCAAGCTTTCTTT. This chain uses TRBV30 with TRBJ1-1, with no clear D. V shed 3 bases and J shed 9 bases, with 11 bases lying between them. Germline loops: CDR1 GTSNPN, CDR2 SVGIG (reference sequence). This CDR3 region has 11 residues.